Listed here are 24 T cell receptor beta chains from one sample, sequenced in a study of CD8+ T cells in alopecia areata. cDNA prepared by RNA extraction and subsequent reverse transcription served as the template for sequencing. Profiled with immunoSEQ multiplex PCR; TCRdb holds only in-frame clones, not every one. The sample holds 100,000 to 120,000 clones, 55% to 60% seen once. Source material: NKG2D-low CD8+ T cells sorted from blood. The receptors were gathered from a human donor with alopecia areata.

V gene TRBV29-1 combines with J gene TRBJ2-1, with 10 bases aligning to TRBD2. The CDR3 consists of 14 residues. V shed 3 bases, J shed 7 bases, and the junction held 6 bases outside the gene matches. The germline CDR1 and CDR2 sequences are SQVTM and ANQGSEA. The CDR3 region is CSVDGLAGVNEQFF. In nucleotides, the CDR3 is TGCAGCGTTGACGGCCTAGCGGGAGTAAATGAGCAGTTCTTC.

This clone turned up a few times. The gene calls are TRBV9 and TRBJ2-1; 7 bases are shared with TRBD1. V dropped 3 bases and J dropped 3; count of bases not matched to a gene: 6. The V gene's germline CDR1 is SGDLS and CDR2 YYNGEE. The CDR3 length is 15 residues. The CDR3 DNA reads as TGTGCCAGCAGCGAGGGGACAGCCAGCTACAATGAGCAGTTCTTC. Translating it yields CASSEGTASYNEQFF.

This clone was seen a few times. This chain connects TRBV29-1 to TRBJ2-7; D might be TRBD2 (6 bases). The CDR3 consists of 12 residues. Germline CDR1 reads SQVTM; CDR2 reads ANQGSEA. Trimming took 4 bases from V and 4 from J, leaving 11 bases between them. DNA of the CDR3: TGCAGCGTTGGCGGTGGAGGGTACGAGCAGTACTTC. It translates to CSVGGGGYEQYF.

For the CDR3, the DNA is TGTGCCAGCAGTGAGACAGGGGGCGCGGATACGCAGTATTTT. Translation: CASSETGGADTQYF. The chain combines TRBV2 with TRBJ2-3, with 10 bases aligning to TRBD1. Germline CDR1 and CDR2: SNHLY and FYNNEI. The CDR3 covers 14 residues. Trimming at V came to 3 bases and at J to 6 bases, leaving 3 bases not matched to a gene.

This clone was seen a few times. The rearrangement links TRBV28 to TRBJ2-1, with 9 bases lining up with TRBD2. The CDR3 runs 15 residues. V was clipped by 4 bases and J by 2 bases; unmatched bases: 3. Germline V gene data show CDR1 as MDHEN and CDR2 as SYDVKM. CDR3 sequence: CASSYSGSTYNEQFF. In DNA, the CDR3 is TGTGCCAGCAGTTATAGCGGGAGTACCTACAATGAGCAGTTCTTC.

The CDR3 DNA reads TGTGCCAGCAGCTTAGGGTACCGGGGGGACTACCACTACGAGCAGTACTTC. It translates to CASSLGYRGDYHYEQYF. The chain combines TRBV13 with TRBJ2-7, with TRBD2 matching over 7 bases. CDR3 length: 17 amino acids. CDR1 and CDR2 from the germline V gene are PRHDT and FYEKMQ (reference sequence). V shed 0 bases, J shed 3 bases, and the junction held 11 bases outside the gene matches.

CDR3 loop: CASNTGQMNTEAFF. CDR3 bases: TGTGCCAGCAATACGGGACAGATGAACACTGAAGCTTTCTTT. The rearrangement joins TRBV2 to TRBJ1-1; 7 bases fit TRBD1. Germline assignment: CDR1 SNHLY and CDR2 FYNNEI. There are 14 residues in the CDR3. Trimming took 7 bases from V and 0 from J; bases not matched to a gene: 5. The full variable domain, rest sourced from reference TRBV2 and TRBJ1-1, is EPEVTQTPSHQVTQMGQEVILRCVPISNHLYFYWYRQILGQKVEFLVSFYNNEISEKSEIFDDQFSVERPDGSNFTLKIRSTKLEDSAMYFCASNTGQMNTEAFFGQGTRLTVV.

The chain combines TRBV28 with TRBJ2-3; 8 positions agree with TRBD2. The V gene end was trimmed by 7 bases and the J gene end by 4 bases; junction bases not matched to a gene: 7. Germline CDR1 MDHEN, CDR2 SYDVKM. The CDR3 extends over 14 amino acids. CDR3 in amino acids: CASIFSGNPDTQYF. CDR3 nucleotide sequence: TGTGCCAGCATATTTAGCGGGAACCCAGATACGCAGTATTTT.

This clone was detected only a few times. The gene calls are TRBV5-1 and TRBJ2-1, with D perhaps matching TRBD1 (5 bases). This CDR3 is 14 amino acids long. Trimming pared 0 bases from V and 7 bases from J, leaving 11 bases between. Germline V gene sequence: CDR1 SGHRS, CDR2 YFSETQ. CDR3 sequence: CASSLAGRENEQFF. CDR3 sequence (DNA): TGCGCCAGCAGCTTGGCAGGCAGGGAAAATGAGCAGTTCTTC. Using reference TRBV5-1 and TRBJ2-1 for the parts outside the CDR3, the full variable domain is KAGVTQTPRYLIKTRGQQVTLSCSPISGHRSVSWYQQTPGQGLQFLFEYFSETQRNKGNFPGRFSGRQFSNSRSEMNVSTLELGDSALYLCASSLAGRENEQFFGPGTRLTVL.

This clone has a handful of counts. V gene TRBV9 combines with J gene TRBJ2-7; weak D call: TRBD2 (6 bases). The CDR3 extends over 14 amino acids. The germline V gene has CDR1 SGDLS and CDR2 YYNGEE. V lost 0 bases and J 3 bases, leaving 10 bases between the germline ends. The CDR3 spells CASSVGASDYEQYF. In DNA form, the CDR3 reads TGTGCCAGCAGCGTAGGGGCTAGCGACTACGAGCAGTACTTC.

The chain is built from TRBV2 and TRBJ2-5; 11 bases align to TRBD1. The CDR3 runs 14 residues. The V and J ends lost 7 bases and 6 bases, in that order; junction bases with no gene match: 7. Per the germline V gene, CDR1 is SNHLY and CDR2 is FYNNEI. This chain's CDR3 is CASMTGTGGKTQYF. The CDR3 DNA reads TGTGCCAGCATGACCGGGACAGGGGGAAAGACCCAGTACTTC.

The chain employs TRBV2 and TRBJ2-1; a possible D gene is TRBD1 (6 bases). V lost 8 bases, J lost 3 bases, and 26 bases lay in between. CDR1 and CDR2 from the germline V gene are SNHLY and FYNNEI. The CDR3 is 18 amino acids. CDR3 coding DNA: TGTGCCAGCGGGGCCAAGGGCAGGGGATTAACCTACTACAATGAGCAGTTCTTC. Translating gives CASGAKGRGLTYYNEQFF.

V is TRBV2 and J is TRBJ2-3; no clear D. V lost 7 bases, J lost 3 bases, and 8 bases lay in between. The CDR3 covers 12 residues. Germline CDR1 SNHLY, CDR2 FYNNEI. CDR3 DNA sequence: TGTGCCAGCACAGTCGCGACAGATACGCAGTATTTT. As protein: CASTVATDTQYF.

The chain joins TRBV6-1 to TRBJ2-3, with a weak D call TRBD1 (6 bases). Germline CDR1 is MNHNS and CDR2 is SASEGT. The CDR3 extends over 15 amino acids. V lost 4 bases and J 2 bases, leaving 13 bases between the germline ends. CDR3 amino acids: CASSVGQRTTDTQYF. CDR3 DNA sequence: TGTGCCAGCAGTGTTGGACAGAGAACCACAGATACGCAGTATTTT.

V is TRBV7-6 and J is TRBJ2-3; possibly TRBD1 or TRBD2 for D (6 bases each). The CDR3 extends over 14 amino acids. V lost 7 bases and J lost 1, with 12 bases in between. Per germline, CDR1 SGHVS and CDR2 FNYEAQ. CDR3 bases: TGTGCCAGCACCATGGGGGGCGGCACAGATACGCAGTATTTT. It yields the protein CASTMGGGTDTQYF.

Written as DNA, the CDR3 is TGCGCCAGCAGCCAAGAGGGTAGCGGGAGTCTATACGAGCAGTACTTC. This codes for CASSQEGSGSLYEQYF. This sequence joins TRBV4-1 and TRBJ2-7; TRBD2 aligns across 9 bases. This CDR3 spans 16 amino acids. V lost 0 bases to trimming and J lost 4 bases; unmatched junction nucleotides: 7. Germline CDR1 MGHRA, CDR2 YSYEKL.

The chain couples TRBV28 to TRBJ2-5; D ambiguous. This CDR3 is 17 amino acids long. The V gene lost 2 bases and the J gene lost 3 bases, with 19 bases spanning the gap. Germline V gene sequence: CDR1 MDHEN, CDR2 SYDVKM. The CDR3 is CASSLPPTRVSEETQYF. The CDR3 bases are TGTGCCAGCAGTTTACCCCCCACAAGGGTATCAGAAGAGACCCAGTACTTC.

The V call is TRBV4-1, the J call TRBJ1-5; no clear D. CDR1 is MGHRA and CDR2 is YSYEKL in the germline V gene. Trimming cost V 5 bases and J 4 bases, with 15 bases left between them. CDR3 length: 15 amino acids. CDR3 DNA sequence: TGCGCCAGCAGCTCTTATGAAGGGTCTAATCAGCCCCAGCATTTT. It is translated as CASSSYEGSNQPQHF.

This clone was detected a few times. CDR3 DNA sequence: TGTGCCAGCAGCTTAGTTGACGCGGGAGGGGCCTACAATGAGCAGTTCTTC. Protein product: CASSLVDAGGAYNEQFF. This chain connects TRBV7-8 to TRBJ2-1; TRBD2 agrees at 9 bases. The CDR3 covers 17 residues. In germline, CDR1 is SGHVS, CDR2 FQNEAQ. V was pared by 1 base and J by 2 bases, with 6 bases of the junction left unmatched.

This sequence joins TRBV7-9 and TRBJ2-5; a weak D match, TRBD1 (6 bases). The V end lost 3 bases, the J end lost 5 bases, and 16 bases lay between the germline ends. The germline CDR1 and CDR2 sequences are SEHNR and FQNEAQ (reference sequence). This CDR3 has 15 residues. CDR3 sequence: CASSFNQQGGETQYF. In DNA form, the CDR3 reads TGTGCCAGCAGCTTCAACCAACAGGGCGGGGAGACCCAGTACTTC.

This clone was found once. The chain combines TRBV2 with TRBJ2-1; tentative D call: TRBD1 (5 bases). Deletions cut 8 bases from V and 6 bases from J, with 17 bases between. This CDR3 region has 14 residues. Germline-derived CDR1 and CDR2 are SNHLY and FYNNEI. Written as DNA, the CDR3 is TGTGCCAGCCACGAGACAGTTCGAGGCAATGAGCAGTTCTTC. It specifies CASHETVRGNEQFF. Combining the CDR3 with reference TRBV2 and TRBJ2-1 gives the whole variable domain EPEVTQTPSHQVTQMGQEVILRCVPISNHLYFYWYRQILGQKVEFLVSFYNNEISEKSEIFDDQFSVERPDGSNFTLKIRSTKLEDSAMYFCASHETVRGNEQFFGPGTRLTVL.

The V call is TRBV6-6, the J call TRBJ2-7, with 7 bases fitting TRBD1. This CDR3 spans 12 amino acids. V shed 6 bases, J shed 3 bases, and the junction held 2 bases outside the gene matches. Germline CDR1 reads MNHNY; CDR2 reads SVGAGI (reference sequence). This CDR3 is CASRGQIYEQYF. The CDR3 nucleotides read TGTGCCAGCAGGGGACAGATCTACGAGCAGTACTTC.

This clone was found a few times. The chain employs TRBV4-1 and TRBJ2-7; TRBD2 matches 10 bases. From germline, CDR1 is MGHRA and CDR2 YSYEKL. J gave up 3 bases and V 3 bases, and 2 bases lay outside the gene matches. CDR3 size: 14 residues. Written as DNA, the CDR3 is TGCGCCAGCAGCCACCTAGCGGGAGACTACGAGCAGTACTTC. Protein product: CASSHLAGDYEQYF.

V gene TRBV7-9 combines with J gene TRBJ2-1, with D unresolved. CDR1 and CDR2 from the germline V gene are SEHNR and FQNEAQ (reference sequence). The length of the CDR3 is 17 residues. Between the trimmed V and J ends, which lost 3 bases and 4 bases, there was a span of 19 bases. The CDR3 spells CASSFLSSASGYNEQFF. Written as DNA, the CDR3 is TGTGCCAGCAGCTTTCTAAGTTCGGCCTCAGGTTACAATGAGCAGTTCTTC.